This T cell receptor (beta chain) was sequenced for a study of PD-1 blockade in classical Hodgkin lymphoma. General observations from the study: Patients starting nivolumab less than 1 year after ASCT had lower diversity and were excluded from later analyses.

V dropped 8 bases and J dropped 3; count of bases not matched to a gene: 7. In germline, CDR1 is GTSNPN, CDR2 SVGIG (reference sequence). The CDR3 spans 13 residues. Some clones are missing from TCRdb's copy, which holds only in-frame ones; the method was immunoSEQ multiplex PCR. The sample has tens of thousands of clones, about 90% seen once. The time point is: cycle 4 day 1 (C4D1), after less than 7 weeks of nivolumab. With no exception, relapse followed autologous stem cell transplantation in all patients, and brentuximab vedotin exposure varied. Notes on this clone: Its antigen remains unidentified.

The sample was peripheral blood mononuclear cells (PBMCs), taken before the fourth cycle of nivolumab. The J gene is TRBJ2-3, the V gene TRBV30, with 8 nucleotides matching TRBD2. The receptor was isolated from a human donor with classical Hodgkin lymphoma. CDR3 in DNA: TGTGCCGCAAGCGGGGGCGGAACAGATACGCAGTATTTT. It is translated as CAASGGGTDTQYF.